This T cell receptor beta chain derives from a study of blood T cell repertoires in COVID-19. Germline V gene sequence: CDR1 SGHNT, CDR2 YYREEE (reference sequence). The ends were cut back, 4 bases at V and 5 bases at J, with 9 bases in the middle. The CDR3 spans 12 residues. Clones were read by immunoSEQ multiplex PCR, and TCRdb kept only the in-frame ones, dropping some. The sample includes some 160,000 clones, approximately 88% of them seen just once. The TCR originated in a woman between 50 and 59 years old who had recovered from COVID-19. Source material: PBMCs or T cells enriched from blood (not recorded which). The chain links TRBV5-4 to TRBJ2-5; D possibly corresponds to TRBD2 (5 bases). CDR3 DNA sequence: TGTGCCAGCAGCAAGGAGGTGGAGACCCAGTACTTC. It specifies CASSKEVETQYF.